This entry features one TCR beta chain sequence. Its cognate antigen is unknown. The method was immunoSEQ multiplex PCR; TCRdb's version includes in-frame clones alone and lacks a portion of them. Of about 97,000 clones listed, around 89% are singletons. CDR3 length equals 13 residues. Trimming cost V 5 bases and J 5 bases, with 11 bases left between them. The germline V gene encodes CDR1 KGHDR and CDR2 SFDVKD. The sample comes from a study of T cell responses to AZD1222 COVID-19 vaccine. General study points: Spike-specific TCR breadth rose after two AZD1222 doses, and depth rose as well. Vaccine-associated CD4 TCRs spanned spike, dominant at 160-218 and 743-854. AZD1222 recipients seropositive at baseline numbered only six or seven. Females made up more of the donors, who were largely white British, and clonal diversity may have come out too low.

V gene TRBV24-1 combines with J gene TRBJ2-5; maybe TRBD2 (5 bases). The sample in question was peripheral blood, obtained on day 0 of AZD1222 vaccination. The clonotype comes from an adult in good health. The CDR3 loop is CATSAAGRETQYF. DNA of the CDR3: TGTGCCACCAGTGCGGCGGGTCGGGAGACCCAGTACTTC.